The 5 T cell receptor beta chains below come from one sample, sequenced in a study of OX40 agonist ivuxolimab in advanced cancers. The assay was immunoSEQ multiplex PCR, and TCRdb's table has in-frame clones only and misses some. Of about 63,000 clones in the sample, 89% were seen once. Sequencing used CD4+ or CD8+ T cells sorted from blood, obtained in a trial of the OX40 agonist ivuxolimab. These receptors originate from an adult with an advanced solid tumor such as melanoma, head and neck, liver or kidney cancer.

The CDR3 DNA sequence: TGTGCCAGCCCCCGGGACAGGGCGGGCAATGAGCAGTTCTTC. It encodes CASPRDRAGNEQFF. This chain joins TRBV2 and TRBJ2-1, with 9 nucleotides matching TRBD1. In germline, CDR1 is SNHLY, CDR2 FYNNEI. J lost 6 bases, V lost 8 bases, and 8 bases had no gene match. The CDR3 has 14 residues.

The genes are TRBV7-9 and TRBJ1-1; D is undetermined. CDR1 and CDR2 (germline): SEHNR, FQNEAQ (reference sequence). The V end was cut by 4 bases, the J end by 1 base, with 19 bases between. The CDR3 totals 17 residues. The CDR3 nucleotides read TGTGCCAGCAGCTCTAGCGATGAGGGCAGGCGGAACACTGAAGCTTTCTTT. It encodes CASSSSDEGRRNTEAFF.

This sequence joins TRBV7-9 and TRBJ2-7; no firm D call. Between the trimmed V and J ends, which lost 5 bases and 1 base, there was a span of 12 bases. Per germline, CDR1 SEHNR and CDR2 FQNEAQ (reference sequence). The CDR3 sequence is 14 residues long. The CDR3 protein is CASSTNLPSYEQYF. The CDR3 region has the DNA TGTGCCAGCAGCACAAACTTACCTTCCTACGAGCAGTACTTC.

The chain recombines TRBV5-6 with TRBJ2-7; D gene ambiguous. The CDR3 has 11 residues. The germline V gene has CDR1 SGHDT and CDR2 YYEEEE. Trimming shortened V by 2 bases and J by 5 bases, and 5 bases separated the two germline ends. CDR3 region: CASSFTDEQYF. The CDR3 coding sequence is TGTGCCAGCAGCTTTACGGACGAGCAGTACTTC.

The chain couples TRBV4-1 to TRBJ2-7, with 10 bases identical to TRBD2. The V gene's germline CDR1 is MGHRA and CDR2 YSYEKL. V lost 0 bases and J lost 7; bases outside the gene matches: 9. The CDR3 is made up of 16 amino acids. CDR3 DNA: TGCGCCAGCAGCCAAGAGGGGACTAGCGCAACTCGGGAGCAGTACTTC. Its protein is CASSQEGTSATREQYF.